This T cell receptor beta chain was retrieved from a study of T-cell memory formation after mild COVID-19. Study observations and caveats: Later expanders leaned CD4+, whereas clones that contracted between day 15 and 85 were balanced CD4/CD8. SARS-CoV-2 specificity of second-wave clones peaking day 37 was unconfirmed.

This clonotype has just a few counts. What it binds is unknown. V gave up 0 bases and J gave up 4 bases, with 15 bases separating them. The CDR3 runs to 17 residues. CDR1 and CDR2 (germline): LGHNA, YNFKEQ. TCRdb processed the 5' RACE reads anew with MiXCR; each CDR3 protein has one entry. The sample holds fewer than 60,000 distinct CDR3 sequences, roughly 27% seen once. The chain recombines TRBV4-2 with TRBJ2-2; D perhaps matches TRBD1 (5 bases). The sequence was obtained from a man between 18 and 35 years old who had mild COVID-19 (a few samples of this study predate the infection). Cell type and time point are not known. Specimen: PBMCs or a T cell subset sorted from them (not recorded which). CDR3 bases: TGTGCCAGCAGCCAAGATCCCACCAGGGCCTCCACCGGGGAGCTGTTTTTT. Translation gives CASSQDPTRASTGELFF.